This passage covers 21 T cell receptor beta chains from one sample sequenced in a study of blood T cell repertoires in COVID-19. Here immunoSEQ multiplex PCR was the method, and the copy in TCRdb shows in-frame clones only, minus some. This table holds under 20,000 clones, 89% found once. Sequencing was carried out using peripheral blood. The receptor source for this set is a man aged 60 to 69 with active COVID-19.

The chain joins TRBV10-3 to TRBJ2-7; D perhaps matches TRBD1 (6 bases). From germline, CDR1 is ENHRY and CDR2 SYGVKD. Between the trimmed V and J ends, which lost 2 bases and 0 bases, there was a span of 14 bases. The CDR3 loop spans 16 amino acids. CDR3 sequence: CAISEVRGQTSYEQYF. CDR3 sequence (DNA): TGTGCCATCAGTGAGGTCAGGGGCCAAACCTCCTACGAGCAGTACTTC.

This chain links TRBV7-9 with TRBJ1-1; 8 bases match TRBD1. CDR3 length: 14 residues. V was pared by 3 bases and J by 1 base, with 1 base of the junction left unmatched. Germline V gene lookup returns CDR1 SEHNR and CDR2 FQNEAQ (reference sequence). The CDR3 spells CASSLGQENTEAFF. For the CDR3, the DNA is TGTGCCAGCAGCTTGGGACAGGAGAACACTGAAGCTTTCTTT.

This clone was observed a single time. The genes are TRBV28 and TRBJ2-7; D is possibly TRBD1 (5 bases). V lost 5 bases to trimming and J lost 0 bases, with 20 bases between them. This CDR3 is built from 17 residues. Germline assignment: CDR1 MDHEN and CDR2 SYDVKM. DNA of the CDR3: TGTGCCAGCAGTAGGGTGAGCTCAGGGCGAAGCTCCTACGAGCAGTACTTC. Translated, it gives CASSRVSSGRSSYEQYF.

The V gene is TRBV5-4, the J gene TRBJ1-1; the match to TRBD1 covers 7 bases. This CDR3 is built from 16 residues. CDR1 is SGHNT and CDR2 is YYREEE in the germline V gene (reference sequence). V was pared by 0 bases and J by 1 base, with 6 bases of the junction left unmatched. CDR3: CASSLDGTVKNTEAFF. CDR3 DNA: TGTGCCAGCAGCTTGGACGGGACAGTAAAGAACACTGAAGCTTTCTTT. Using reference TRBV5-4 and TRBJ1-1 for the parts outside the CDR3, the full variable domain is ETGVTQSPTHLIKTRGQQVTLRCSSQSGHNTVSWYQQALGQGPQFIFQYYREEENGRGNFPPRFSGLQFPNYSSELNVNALELDDSALYLCASSLDGTVKNTEAFFGQGTRLTVV.

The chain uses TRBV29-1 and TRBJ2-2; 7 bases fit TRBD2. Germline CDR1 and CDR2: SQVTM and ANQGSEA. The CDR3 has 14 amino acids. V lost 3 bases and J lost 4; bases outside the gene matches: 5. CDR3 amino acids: CSVDSSGVTGELFF. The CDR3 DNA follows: TGCAGCGTTGACTCCAGCGGGGTCACCGGGGAGCTGTTTTTT.

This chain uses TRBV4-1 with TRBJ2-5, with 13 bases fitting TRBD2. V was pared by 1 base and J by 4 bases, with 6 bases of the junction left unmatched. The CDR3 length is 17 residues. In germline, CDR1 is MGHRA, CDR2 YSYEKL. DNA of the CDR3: TGCGCCAGCAGCCAAGGTGGACTAGCGGGAGTCGGAGAGACCCAGTACTTC. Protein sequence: CASSQGGLAGVGETQYF.

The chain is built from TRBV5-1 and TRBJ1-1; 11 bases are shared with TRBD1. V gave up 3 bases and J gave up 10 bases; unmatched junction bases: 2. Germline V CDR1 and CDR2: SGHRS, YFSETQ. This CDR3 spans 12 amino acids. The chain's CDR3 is CASSWDRGGAFF. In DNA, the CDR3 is TGCGCCAGCAGCTGGGACAGGGGGGGAGCTTTCTTT.

The DNA for the CDR3 is TGTGCCAGCAGTCCGCCGGGACACCGAATGGGTTACACCTTC. This gives the protein CASSPPGHRMGYTF. The rearrangement uses TRBV28 and TRBJ1-2; a weak D match, TRBD1 (6 bases). The V gene's germline CDR1 is MDHEN and CDR2 SYDVKM. This CDR3 has 14 amino acids. With 5 bases removed from V and 11 bases from J, the gap between germline ends came to 21 bases.

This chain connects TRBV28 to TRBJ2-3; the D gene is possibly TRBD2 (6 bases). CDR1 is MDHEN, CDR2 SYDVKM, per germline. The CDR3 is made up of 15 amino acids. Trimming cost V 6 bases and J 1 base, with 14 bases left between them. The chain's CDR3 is CASSHRRGGTDTQYF. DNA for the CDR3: TGTGCCAGCAGCCACCGACGCGGGGGCACAGATACGCAGTATTTT.

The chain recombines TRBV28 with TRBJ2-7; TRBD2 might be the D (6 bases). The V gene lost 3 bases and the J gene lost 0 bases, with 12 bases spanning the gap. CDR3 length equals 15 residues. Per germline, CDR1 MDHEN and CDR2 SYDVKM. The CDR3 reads CASSFWSSDSYEQYF. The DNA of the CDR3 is TGTGCCAGCAGTTTTTGGTCTAGCGACTCCTACGAGCAGTACTTC.

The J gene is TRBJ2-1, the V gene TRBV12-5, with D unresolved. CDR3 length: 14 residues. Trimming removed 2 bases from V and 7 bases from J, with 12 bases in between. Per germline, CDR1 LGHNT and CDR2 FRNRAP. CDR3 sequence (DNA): TGTGCTAGTGGTTTGCCCGGCGGAGATAATGAGCAGTTCTTC. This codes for CASGLPGGDNEQFF.

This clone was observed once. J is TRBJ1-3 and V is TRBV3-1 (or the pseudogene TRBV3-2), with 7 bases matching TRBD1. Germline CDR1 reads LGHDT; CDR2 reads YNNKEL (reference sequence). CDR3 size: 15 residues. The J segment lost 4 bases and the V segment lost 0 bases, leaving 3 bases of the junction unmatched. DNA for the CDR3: TGTGCCAGCAGCCAAGAAGGGGGACAGGGAAACACCATATATTTT. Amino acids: CASSQEGGQGNTIYF.

In DNA form, the CDR3 reads TGCAGCGGGGGGGAGGGAAACGAGCAGTACTTC. Translation gives CSGGEGNEQYF. The chain couples TRBV29-1 to TRBJ2-7; 7 positions agree with TRBD2. The CDR3 sequence is 11 residues long. V lost 7 bases to trimming and J lost 5 bases; unmatched junction nucleotides: 5. Per the germline V gene, CDR1 is SQVTM and CDR2 is ANQGSEA.

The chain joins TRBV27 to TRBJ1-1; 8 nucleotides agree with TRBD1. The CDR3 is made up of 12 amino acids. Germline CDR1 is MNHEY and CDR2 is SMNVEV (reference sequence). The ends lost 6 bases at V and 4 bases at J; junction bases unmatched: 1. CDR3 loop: CASSTGGTEAFF. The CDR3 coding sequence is TGTGCCAGCAGCACAGGGGGCACTGAAGCTTTCTTT.

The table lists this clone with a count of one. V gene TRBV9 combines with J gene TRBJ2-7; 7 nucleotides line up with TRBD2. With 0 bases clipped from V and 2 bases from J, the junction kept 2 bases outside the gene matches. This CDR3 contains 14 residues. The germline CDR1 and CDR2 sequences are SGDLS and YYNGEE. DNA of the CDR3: TGTGCCAGCAGCGTAGAGGCGGGGGCCTACGAGCAGTACTTC. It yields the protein CASSVEAGAYEQYF.

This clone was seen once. CDR3 in DNA: TGTGCCAGCAGCTCCGGACAGGGCTATGAGCAGTTCTTC. It yields the protein CASSSGQGYEQFF. The chain is built from TRBV7-3 and TRBJ2-1; 8 nucleotides align to TRBD1. V was clipped by 4 bases and J by 8 bases; unmatched bases: 4. The CDR3 extends over 13 amino acids. CDR1 and CDR2 from the germline V gene are SGHTA and FQGTGA. The full variable domain, rest sourced from reference TRBV7-3 and TRBJ2-1, is GAGVSQTPSNKVTEKGKYVELRCDPISGHTALYWYRQSLGQGPEFLIYFQGTGAADDSGLPNDRFFAVRPEGSVSTLKIQRTERGDSAVYLCASSSGQGYEQFFGPGTRLTVL.

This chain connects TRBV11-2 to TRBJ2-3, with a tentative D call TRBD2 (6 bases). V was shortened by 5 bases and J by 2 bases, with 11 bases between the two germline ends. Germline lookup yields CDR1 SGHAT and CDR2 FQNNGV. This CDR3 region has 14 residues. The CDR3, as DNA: TGTGCCAGCAGCCCTGGACTAACCACAGATACGCAGTATTTT. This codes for CASSPGLTTDTQYF.

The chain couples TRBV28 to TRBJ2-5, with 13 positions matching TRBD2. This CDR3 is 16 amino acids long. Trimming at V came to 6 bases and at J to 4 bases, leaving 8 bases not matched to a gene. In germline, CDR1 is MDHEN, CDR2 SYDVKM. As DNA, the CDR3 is TGTGCCAGCAGGGGGGGACTAGCGGGAACCCGAGAGACCCAGTACTTC. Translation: CASRGGLAGTRETQYF. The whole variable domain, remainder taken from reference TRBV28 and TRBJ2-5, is DVKVTQSSRYLVKRTGEKVFLECVQDMDHENMFWYRQDPGLGLRLIYFSYDVKMKEKGDIPEGYSVSREKKERFSLILESASTNQTSMYLCASRGGLAGTRETQYFGPGTRLLVL.

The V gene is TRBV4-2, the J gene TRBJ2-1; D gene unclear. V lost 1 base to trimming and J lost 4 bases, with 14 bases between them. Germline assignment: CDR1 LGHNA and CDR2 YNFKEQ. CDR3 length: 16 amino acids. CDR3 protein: CASSQGQPSGYNEQFF. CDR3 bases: TGTGCCAGCAGCCAAGGTCAACCTAGTGGGTACAATGAGCAGTTCTTC.

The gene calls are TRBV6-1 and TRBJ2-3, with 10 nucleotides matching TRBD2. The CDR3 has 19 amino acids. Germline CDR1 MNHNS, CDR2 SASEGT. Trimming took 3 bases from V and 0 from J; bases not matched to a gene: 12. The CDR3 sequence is CASSDPGGLAGVSTDTQYF. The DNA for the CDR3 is TGTGCCAGCAGTGACCCCGGGGGGCTAGCGGGGGTTAGCACAGATACGCAGTATTTT.

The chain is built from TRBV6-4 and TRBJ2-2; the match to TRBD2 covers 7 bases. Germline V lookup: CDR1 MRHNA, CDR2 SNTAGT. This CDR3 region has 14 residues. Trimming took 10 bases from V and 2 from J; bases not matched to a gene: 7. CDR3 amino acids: CATQLASNTGELFF. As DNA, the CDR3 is TGTGCCACCCAACTAGCGAGCAACACCGGGGAGCTGTTTTTT.